The entry below gives a single T cell receptor beta chain sequence along with its context. Its antigen target is currently unknown. One base away there is no much larger clone; base qualities are not given. This sample was taken from a study of blood T cell repertoires in COVID-19 (TCRdb year 2020). For the wider study: Samples from collaborators originated in the United States, Italy and Spain and spanned both the acute and convalescent phases of COVID-19. The prospective study material was composed of cDNA or gDNA derived from T cells, B-cell-depleted T cells, or PBMCs. Where available, HLA class I and class II types were taken from metadata supplied by the sample provider and were not determined by assay-based typing. A de-identified subject ID, COVID-19 status, age in years and sex were almost always included in the sample metadata. Deeply sampled blood TCRbeta repertoires from subjects exposed to, actively infected with, or recovered from COVID-19 were included in the dataset. Samples came from the ongoing ImmuneRACE study (first 160 participants) plus 1,254 subjects from 6 global collaborators. The repertoires were released in a freely available public database meant as a resource for research on the immune response to SARS-CoV-2. Study-level results and caveats: How much clinical and demographic metadata was included differed by source and by participant, and the metadata was provided uncurated.

TCRbeta CDR3 regions were amplified from genomic DNA using the immunoSEQ Assay, a bias-controlled multiplex PCR. Regarding the original processing steps: The number of nucleated cells in each sample was estimated by amplification of reference gene primers within the assay. Sequence reads were collapsed and filtered to measure the absolute abundance of every unique TCRbeta CDR3 rearrangement. Productive Simpson clonality was computed per sample as the square root of Simpson's diversity index over productive rearrangements. TCRdb took over this immuneACCESS table, retaining in-frame rearrangements with V and J assigned. Such tables are incomplete; in checked studies, under half of the missing clones stem from an unresolved V gene, and the remainder is unexplained. Clone size and the V and J calls come from that table; the DNA yielded D and trimming. The sample yields about 120,000 clones; 77% were counted once. The ten biggest clones cover roughly 7.9% of the sample.

Whole blood was collected in K2EDTA tubes by collaborating institutions according to the institutions' own protocols. Collaborator samples were shipped for TCRbeta analysis as frozen whole blood, isolated PBMCs, or DNA extracted from either sample type. There are 14 amino acids in the CDR3, from cysteine to phenylalanine inclusive. Kept here is only the CDR3 DNA, which spans 42 bases and is read in frame from base 1. The trim is 8 bases for V and 0 bases for J, with a gap of 11 bases between the germline ends. CDR1 is given as SGHVS and CDR2 as FQNEAQ, both from the germline V gene. The sample was peripheral blood. This receptor was taken from a human donor in a cohort sampled during active COVID-19. The receptor chain draws on TRBV7-8 and TRBJ2-1; the D gene is possibly TRBD1, with 5 bases matching. The CDR3: CASSQGNSYNEQFF. The nucleotide sequence reads TGTGCCAGCTCTCAGGGTAACTCCTACAATGAGCAGTTCTTC.